This TCR beta chain comes out of a study of OX40 agonist ivuxolimab in advanced cancers. As for the study in general: One patient with hepatocellular carcinoma and two with cutaneous melanoma, three in all, had partial responses. Points from the study as a whole: The study observed clonal expansion of CD4+ and CD8+ blood T cells by week 6 at 0.1 to 3.0 mg/kg. Nonresponders, in some cases, also had low normalized T-cell clonal expansion.

A history of autoimmune disease or systemic immunosuppression excluded patients. A remark on this clone: The antigen remains unidentified.

Repertoires were generated with immunoSEQ multiplex PCR, while TCRdb's copy carries only in-frame clones and drops some. The sample carries approximately 43,000 clones, about 87% recorded once. The source was CD4+ or CD8+ T cells sorted from blood, collected in a trial of the OX40 agonist ivuxolimab. The TCR sequence derives from an adult with an advanced solid tumor such as melanoma, head and neck, liver or kidney cancer.

The CDR3 loop is CASGLSGYTEAFF. The CDR3 region has the DNA TGTGCTAGTGGTTTGTCAGGATACACTGAAGCTTTCTTT. J is TRBJ1-1 and V is TRBV12-5; D not resolved. Germline lookup yields CDR1 LGHNT and CDR2 FRNRAP. Trimming cost V 2 bases and J 3 bases, with 7 bases left between them. The CDR3 loop spans 13 amino acids.